This T cell receptor (beta chain) was observed in a study of T cell responses to AZD1222 COVID-19 vaccine. This CDR3 comprises 15 residues. The germline V and J ends were trimmed by 3 bases and 4 bases, with 15 bases remaining between them. CDR1 is SEHNR, CDR2 FQNEAQ, per germline (reference sequence). Study-level points and caveats: Donors were largely white British and mainly female; clonal diversity was possibly underestimated. At baseline, just a handful of AZD1222 recipients tested seropositive.

With respect to this clone: Its specificity is unknown.

Libraries were prepared by immunoSEQ multiplex PCR; TCRdb keeps only in-frame clonotypes and omits some of them. The sample lists about 170,000 clones; around 90% were seen once. Sequencing used peripheral blood, obtained on day 0 of AZD1222 vaccination. The receptor was derived from an adult in good health. The genes are TRBV7-9 and TRBJ1-2; no firm D call. The CDR3 loop is CASSFEGPKGYGYTF. The CDR3 DNA follows: TGTGCCAGCAGCTTCGAAGGTCCCAAGGGCTATGGCTACACCTTC.